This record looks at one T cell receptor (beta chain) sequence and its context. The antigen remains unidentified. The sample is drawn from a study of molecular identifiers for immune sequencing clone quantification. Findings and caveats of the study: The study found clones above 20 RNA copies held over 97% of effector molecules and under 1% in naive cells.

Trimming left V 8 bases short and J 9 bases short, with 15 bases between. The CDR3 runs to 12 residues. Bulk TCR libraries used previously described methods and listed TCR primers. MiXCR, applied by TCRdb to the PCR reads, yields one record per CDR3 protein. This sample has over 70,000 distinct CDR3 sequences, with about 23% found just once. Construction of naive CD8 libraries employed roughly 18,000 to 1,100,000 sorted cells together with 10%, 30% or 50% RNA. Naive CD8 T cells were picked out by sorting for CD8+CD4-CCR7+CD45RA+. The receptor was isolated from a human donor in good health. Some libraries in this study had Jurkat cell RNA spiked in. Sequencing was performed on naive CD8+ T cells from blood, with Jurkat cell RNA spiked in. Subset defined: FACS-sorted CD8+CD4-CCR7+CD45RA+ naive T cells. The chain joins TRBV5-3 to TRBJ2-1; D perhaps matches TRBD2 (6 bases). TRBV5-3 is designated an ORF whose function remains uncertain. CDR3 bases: TGTGCCAGCAAGACTAGTTCCGGTGAGCAGTTCTTC. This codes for CASKTSSGEQFF.